This TCR beta chain appears in the sequencing data of a study of cytomegalovirus exposure and HLA in healthy donors (dated 2017 in TCRdb). At the level of the whole study: According to a later analysis, the approximately 120 validation repertoires were produced on the same platform as the approximately 600 repertoires of the first cohort. High-throughput TCR immunosequencing, statistical association of individual TCRs with disease status, and machine learning were combined to predict cytomegalovirus infection status. The study aimed to test whether signatures of past pathogen exposure could be identified by cataloging public T cell receptors. In addition to the first cohort of 650 to 800 subjects, a separate validation cohort of approximately 130 different subjects was used.

The library was produced with the immunoSEQ multiplex PCR assay. The original pipeline was this. To diagnose cytomegalovirus status from the catalog of TCR beta chain sequences, a statistical classification framework was built. Not all clones reach the TCRdb copy of this immuneACCESS table, which keeps in-frame sequences only. Checked studies attribute under half of the gap to unresolved V genes and leave the rest unexplained. V, J and clone size are those of that table, while D and trimming were read from the DNA. This sample lists about 280,000 clones; 70% to 90% were detected once. About 0.86% of the sample is held by the ten biggest clonotypes. The CDR3 contains 17 residues, cysteine and phenylalanine counted. Only the CDR3 part of the read is kept: 51 bases, read in frame from the first base. CDR1 and CDR2 were assigned from the germline V gene as SGHRS and YFSETQ. V loses 0 bases of germline sequence and J loses 0 bases, and the interval between the two ends is 13 bases.

Points the paper makes about the study in general: In a later analysis, TCRs clustered in the first cohort were found to also tend to co-occur in the roughly 120 validation repertoires, with over 90% of cluster scores above 0. All 120 or so repertoires were used to score co-occurrence in the validation cohort in a later analysis, because that analysis had no HLA typing for the cohort. In vitro tests confirmed that a few of the cytomegalovirus-associated TCR beta chains recognize cytomegalovirus antigens. The authors suggested that the approach could potentially be generalized to other disease states and immunological phenotypes. The study gave a list of some 150 TCR beta chains associated with cytomegalovirus. While some public TCRs were present in many individuals, most TCR sequences turned up only very rarely across donors. The classifier was reported to diagnose cytomegalovirus status with high specificity and sensitivity in both the original and validation cohorts.

Separate from the approximately 670-subject first cohort, the validation cohort of 120 subjects was the group to which the donors belonged. Remarks on this clone: Its antigen has not been determined. One base away there is no much larger clone; base qualities are not given.

Sequenced sample: PBMCs. The chain is assembled from TRBV5-1 and TRBJ2-1, with the D segment identity uncertain. The sequence derives from a woman in her late teens or twenties in good health and CMV-seronegative. The CDR3 region has the sequence CASSLVGGSSSYNEQFF. The sequenced DNA: TGCGCCAGCAGCTTGGTAGGCGGTTCGAGCTCCTACAATGAGCAGTTCTTC.